The present TCR beta chain was sequenced within a study of Ad26.COV2.S vaccination and SARS-CoV-2 variants. Germline V gives CDR1 MNHNS, CDR2 SASEGT. The CDR3 runs 13 residues. V was shortened by 3 bases and J by 9 bases, with 12 bases between the two germline ends. Comments on this clone: Its target is unknown.

Study-level results: Spike-specific CD8+ and CD4+ T cell responses reportedly showed substantial breadth after vaccination.

TCRdb's copy holds only in-frame clones and misses some; the assay was immunoSEQ multiplex PCR. The sample lists over 100,000 clones; around three quarters were seen once. The origin of this receptor is a human donor who had recovered from COVID-19. The starting material was peripheral blood, obtained after recovery from COVID-19. The rearrangement links TRBV6-1 to TRBJ1-5; D is unresolved. CDR3 amino acids: CASSDAPFRPQHF. In nucleotides, the CDR3 is TGTGCCAGCAGTGACGCCCCGTTTAGGCCCCAGCATTTT.